A single sample gave rise to the 10 T cell receptor beta chains below, sequenced in a study of untreated major depressive disorder (dated by TCRdb to the late 2010s). Their antigens remain unidentified. Receptor amplification or capture employed the immunoSEQ multiplex PCR assay. In TCRdb, the immuneACCESS table is reduced to in-frame sequences with V and J assigned. These tables do not hold every clone; where another copy was compared, an unresolved V gene accounts for under half, and the others remain unexplained. For this sample there are approximately 15,000 clones; 85% to 95% appear just once. 0.7% to 0.85% of the sample goes to the ten largest clones. Overall results and qualifications from the work: Higher TRBV05-01 (Vbeta 5.1) usage among CD4+ T cells of depressed patients compared with controls was confirmed by sequencing, with p = 0.040 in a one-tailed test.

The sequenced sample was CD4+ T cells from PBMCs. These receptors all stem from a man aged 25 to 45 with major depressive disorder.

The chain uses TRBV19 and TRBJ1-1, with D possibly being TRBD1 (6 bases). CDR1 and CDR2 (germline): LNHDA, SQIVND (reference sequence). V lost 7 bases to trimming and J lost 9 bases, with 12 bases between them. The CDR3 has 11 residues. CDR3 protein: CASIQGFQAFF. The CDR3 nucleotides are TGTGCCAGTATCCAGGGGTTCCAAGCTTTCTTT.

The chain is built from TRBV18 and TRBJ2-3; D is perhaps TRBD1 (6 bases). This CDR3 contains 15 residues. Germline CDR1 KGHSH, CDR2 LQKENI. V was shortened by 4 bases and J by 6 bases, with 17 bases between the two germline ends. The CDR3 nucleotides read TGTGCCAGCTCACTACAGGGTACTACCTTTGATACGCAGTATTTT. Its translation is CASSLQGTTFDTQYF.

V and J are TRBV20-1 and TRBJ2-7; D remains unclear. V was cut by 6 bases and J by 4 bases, with 10 bases left in between. Per the germline V gene, CDR1 is DFQATT and CDR2 is SNEGSKA (reference sequence). This CDR3 is built from 11 residues. The CDR3 region is CSASWQYEQYF. For the CDR3, the DNA is TGCAGTGCCTCCTGGCAATACGAGCAGTACTTC.

The rearrangement uses TRBV18 and TRBJ2-5, with no clear D. Germline V gene sequence: CDR1 KGHSH, CDR2 LQKENI. Trimming took 0 bases from V and 4 from J, leaving 12 bases between them. The CDR3 is 15 amino acids. The CDR3 bases are TGTGCCAGCTCACCACCTAGTGCGTCAGGAGAGACCCAGTACTTC. Its protein is CASSPPSASGETQYF. The full variable domain, its missing parts supplied by reference TRBV18 and TRBJ2-5, is NAGVMQNPRHLVRRRGQEARLRCSPMKGHSHVYWYRQLPEEGLKFMVYLQKENIIDESGMPKERFSAEFPKEGPSILRIQQVVRGDSAAYFCASSPPSASGETQYFGPGTRLLVL.

The chain has TRBV2 and TRBJ1-2; 9 bases align to TRBD1. The germline gives CDR1 SNHLY, CDR2 FYNNEI. Trimming removed 5 bases from V and 3 bases from J; junction bases left unmatched: 7. The CDR3 length is 15 residues. In nucleotides, the CDR3 is TGTGCCAGCAGTACGGGACAGGGAGGAGACTATGGCTACACCTTC. This sequence encodes CASSTGQGGDYGYTF.

The genes are TRBV6-4 and TRBJ1-2; the D is unclear. The ends were cut back, 6 bases at V and 4 bases at J, with 21 bases in the middle. Germline CDR1 reads MRHNA; CDR2 reads SNTAGT. The CDR3 loop spans 16 amino acids. Here the CDR3 reads CASRMDPQNPRYGYTF. CDR3 in DNA: TGTGCCAGCAGAATGGACCCGCAAAACCCCCGCTATGGCTACACCTTC.

The chain carries TRBV10-3 and TRBJ2-7, with TRBD1 matching over 9 bases. Trimming cost V 6 bases and J 4 bases; bases outside gene matches: 7. Looked up from germline, CDR1 is ENHRY and CDR2 is SYGVKD. The CDR3 sequence is 14 residues long. The CDR3, as DNA: TGTGCCATCAGGGAAGACAGGGGGGAGTACGAGCAGTACTTC. This codes for CAIREDRGEYEQYF.

The chain uses TRBV5-4 and TRBJ2-2; no clear D. The CDR3 spans 12 residues. V gave up 3 bases and J gave up 6 bases, with 6 bases separating them. Germline assignment: CDR1 SGHNT and CDR2 YYREEE (reference sequence). In DNA form, the CDR3 reads TGTGCCAGCAGCTCGCAATCCGGGGAGCTGTTTTTT. Protein sequence: CASSSQSGELFF.

The gene calls are TRBV7-6 and TRBJ1-2; D call uncertain. The germline gives CDR1 SGHVS, CDR2 FNYEAQ. The CDR3 is made up of 13 amino acids. The V and J ends lost 1 base and 8 bases respectively, with 11 bases between them. CDR3 protein: CASSLDGGIGYTF. CDR3 bases: TGTGCCAGCAGCTTAGATGGAGGAATAGGCTACACCTTC.

The chain couples TRBV5-4 to TRBJ2-2, with a possible D match to TRBD1 (6 bases). The CDR3 length is 15 residues. With 9 bases removed from V and 1 base from J, the gap between germline ends came to 16 bases. Germline V lookup: CDR1 SGHNT, CDR2 YYREEE (reference sequence). The CDR3 is CATRDILKNTGELFF. The DNA for the CDR3 is TGTGCCACCAGGGACATACTAAAGAACACCGGGGAGCTGTTTTTT. Full variable domain (missing parts from reference TRBV5-4 and TRBJ2-2): ETGVTQSPTHLIKTRGQQVTLRCSSQSGHNTVSWYQQALGQGPQFIFQYYREEENGRGNFPPRFSGLQFPNYSSELNVNALELDDSALYLCATRDILKNTGELFFGEGSRLTVL.